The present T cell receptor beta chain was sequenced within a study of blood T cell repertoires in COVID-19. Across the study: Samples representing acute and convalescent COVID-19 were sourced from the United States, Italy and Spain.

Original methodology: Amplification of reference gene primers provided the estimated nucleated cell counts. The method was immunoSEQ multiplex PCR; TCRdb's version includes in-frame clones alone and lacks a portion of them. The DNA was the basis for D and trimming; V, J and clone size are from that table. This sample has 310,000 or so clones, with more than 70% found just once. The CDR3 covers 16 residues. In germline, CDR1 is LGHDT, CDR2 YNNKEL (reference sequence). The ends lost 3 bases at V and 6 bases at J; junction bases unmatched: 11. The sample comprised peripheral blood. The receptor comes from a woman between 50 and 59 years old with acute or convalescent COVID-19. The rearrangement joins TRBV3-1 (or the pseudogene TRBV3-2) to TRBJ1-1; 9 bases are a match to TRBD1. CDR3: CASSQSGTGRVPEAFF. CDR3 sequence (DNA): TGTGCCAGCAGCCAGTCTGGGACAGGGAGGGTCCCTGAAGCTTTCTTT.